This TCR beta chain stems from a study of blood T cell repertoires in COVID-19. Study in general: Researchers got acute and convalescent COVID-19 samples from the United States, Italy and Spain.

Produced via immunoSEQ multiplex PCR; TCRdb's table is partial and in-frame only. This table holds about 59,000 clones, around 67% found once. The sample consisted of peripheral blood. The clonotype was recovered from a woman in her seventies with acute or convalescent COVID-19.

The CDR3 loop reads CASSQDGQLNTGELFF. The CDR3 coding sequence is TGTGCCAGCAGCCAAGATGGACAGCTGAACACCGGGGAGCTGTTTTTT. The chain joins TRBV4-2 to TRBJ2-2; perhaps TRBD1 as D (6 bases). V was shortened by 0 bases and J by 1 base, with 9 bases between the two germline ends. Germline values: CDR1 LGHNA, CDR2 YNFKEQ. The CDR3 runs to 16 residues.